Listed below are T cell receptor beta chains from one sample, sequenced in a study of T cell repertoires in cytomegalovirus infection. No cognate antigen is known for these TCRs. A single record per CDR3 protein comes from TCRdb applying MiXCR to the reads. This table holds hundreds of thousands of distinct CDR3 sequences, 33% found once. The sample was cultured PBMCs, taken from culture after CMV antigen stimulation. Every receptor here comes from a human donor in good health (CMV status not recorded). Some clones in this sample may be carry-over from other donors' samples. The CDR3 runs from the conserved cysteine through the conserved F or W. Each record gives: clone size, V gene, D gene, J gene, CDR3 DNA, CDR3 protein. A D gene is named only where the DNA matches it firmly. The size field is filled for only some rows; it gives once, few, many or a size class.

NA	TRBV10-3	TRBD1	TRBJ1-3	TGTGCCATCGACCGGGGGGACAGGGGAAACACCATATATTTT	CAIDRGDRGNTIYF
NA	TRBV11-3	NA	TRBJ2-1	TGTGCCAGCAGCTTTCAGGGGCCTGGGTACAATGAGCAGTTCTTC	CASSFQGPGYNEQFF
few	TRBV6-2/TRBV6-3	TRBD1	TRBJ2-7	TGTGCCAGCAGTTACTCAGGGACAGGGGGAAGGGACGAGCAGTACTTC	CASSYSGTGGRDEQYF
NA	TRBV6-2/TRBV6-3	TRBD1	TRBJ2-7	TGTGCCAGCAGCTACCGGGACAGGGCCACCTACGAGCAGTACTTC	CASSYRDRATYEQYF
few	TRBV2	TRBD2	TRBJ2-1	TGTGCCAGCAGGGTACTAGCGGGGGAGAACAATGAGCAGTTCTTC	CASRVLAGENNEQFF
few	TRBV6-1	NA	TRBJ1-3	TGTGCCAGCGGAGAACCAGGGGGAAACACCATATATTTT	CASGEPGGNTIYF
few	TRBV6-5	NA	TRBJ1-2	TGTGCCAGCAGTTACACGGGTCTAGATGGCTACACCTTC	CASSYTGLDGYTF
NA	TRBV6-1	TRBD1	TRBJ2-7	TGTGCCAGCAGTGAAGTGATAGGGGGCGGTTACGAGCAGTACTTC	CASSEVIGGGYEQYF
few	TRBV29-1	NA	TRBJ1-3	TGCAGCGGGGAGGGACGAGGAAACACCATATATTTT	CSGEGRGNTIYF
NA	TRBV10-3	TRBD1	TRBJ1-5	TGTGCCATCAGTGAGTCCCTATCAAAGACAGGGAAGAGCAATCAGCCCCAGCATTTT	CAISESLSKTGKSNQPQHF